This entry describes one TCR beta chain. Its specificity is not known. This sample is part of a study of T cell responses to AZD1222 COVID-19 vaccine. For the study at large: Combined were second doses at about 4 or about 12 weeks.

Produced via immunoSEQ multiplex PCR; TCRdb's table is partial and in-frame only. The data contain 55,000 to 80,000 clones, around 80% of them singletons. The CDR3 is made up of 12 amino acids. V was trimmed by 5 bases and J by 7 bases, leaving 6 bases between them. Findings and caveats of the study: Of spike-specific TCRs, nearly half reportedly target regions left unmutated in variants.

This clonotype originated in an adult in good health. J is TRBJ1-6 and V is TRBV12-3 or TRBV12-4; D is perhaps TRBD1 (5 bases). Here the sequenced sample was peripheral blood, taken on day 0 of AZD1222 vaccination. CDR3 region: CASSRQNSPLHF. The CDR3 DNA reads as TGTGCCAGCAGTAGACAGAATTCACCCCTCCACTTT.